This T cell receptor (beta chain) was retrieved from a study of chemoradiotherapy in HPV16-positive cancers. Background on the study: Two HPV16-positive patients' cells yielded candidate HPV-specific clones and common motifs.

Points from the study as a whole: The functional HPV-specific definition rests on just a couple of HPV16-positive patients. HPV-responsive T-cell expansion during chemoradiotherapy was linked to improved recurrence-free survival in HPV16-positive patients.

Data came from immunoSEQ multiplex PCR; TCRdb stores just in-frame clones and leaves some out. The repertoire has some 8,300 clones, around 72% of them found once; the top ten carry around 40%. V gave up 0 bases and J gave up 10 bases; unmatched junction bases: 5. Germline CDR1 reads SGHTA; CDR2 reads FQGNSA. The CDR3 spans 13 residues. As concerns this clone: What it binds is unknown.

The sample consisted of tumor tissue, taken from a patient who underwent chemoradiotherapy. The chain has TRBV7-2 and TRBJ1-2; 7 nucleotides match TRBD1. This TCR came from a human donor with HPV-associated anogenital cancer. The CDR3 reads CASSLAGGGDYTF. The CDR3 DNA reads as TGTGCCAGCAGCTTAGCAGGAGGGGGCGACTACACCTTC. Complete variable domain (other parts from reference TRBV7-2 and TRBJ1-2): GAGVSQSPSNKVTEKGKDVELRCDPISGHTALYWYRQSLGQGLEFLIYFQGNSAPDKSGLPSDRFSAERTGGSVSTLTIQRTQQEDSAVYLCASSLAGGGDYTFGSGTRLTVV.